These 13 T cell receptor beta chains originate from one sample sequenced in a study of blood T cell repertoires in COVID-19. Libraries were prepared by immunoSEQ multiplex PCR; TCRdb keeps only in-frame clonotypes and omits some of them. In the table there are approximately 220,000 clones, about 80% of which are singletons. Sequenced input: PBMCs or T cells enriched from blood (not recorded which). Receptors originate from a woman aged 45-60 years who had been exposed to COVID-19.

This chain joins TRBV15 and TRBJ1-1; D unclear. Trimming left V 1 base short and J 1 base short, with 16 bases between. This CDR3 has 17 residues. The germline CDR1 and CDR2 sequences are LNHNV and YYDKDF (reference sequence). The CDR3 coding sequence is TGTGCCACCAGCAGAGTGCGGGGAGACGGCCCGAACACTGAAGCTTTCTTT. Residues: CATSRVRGDGPNTEAFF. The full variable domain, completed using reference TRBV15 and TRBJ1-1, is DAMVIQNPRYQVTQFGKPVTLSCSQTLNHNVMYWYQQKSSQAPKLLFHYYDKDFNNEADTPDNFQSRRPNTSFCFLDIRSPGLGDTAMYLCATSRVRGDGPNTEAFFGQGTRLTVV.

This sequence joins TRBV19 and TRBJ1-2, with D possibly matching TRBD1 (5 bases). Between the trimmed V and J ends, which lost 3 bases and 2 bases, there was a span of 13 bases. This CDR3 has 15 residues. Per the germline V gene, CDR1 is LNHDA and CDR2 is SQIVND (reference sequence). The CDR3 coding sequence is TGTGCCAGTAGTATTGGCAGACAGCTGAACTATGGCTACACCTTC. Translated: CASSIGRQLNYGYTF.

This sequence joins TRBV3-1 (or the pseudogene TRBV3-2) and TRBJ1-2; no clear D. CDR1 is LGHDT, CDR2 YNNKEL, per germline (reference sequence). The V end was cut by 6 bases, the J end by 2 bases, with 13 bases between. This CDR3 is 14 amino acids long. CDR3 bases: TGTGCCAGCAGTCCCGGAGGAGGGAACTATGGCTACACCTTC. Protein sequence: CASSPGGGNYGYTF.

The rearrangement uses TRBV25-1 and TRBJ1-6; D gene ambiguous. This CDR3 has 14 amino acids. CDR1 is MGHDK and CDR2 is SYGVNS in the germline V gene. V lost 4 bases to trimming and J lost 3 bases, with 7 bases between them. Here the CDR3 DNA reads TGTGCCAGCAGTGCCGGGGTCTATAATTCACCCCTCCACTTT. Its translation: CASSAGVYNSPLHF.

CDR3: CASSSPRDRVDEQFF. Here the CDR3 DNA reads TGTGCCAGCAGCTCGCCCCGAGACAGGGTGGATGAGCAGTTCTTC. The rearrangement links TRBV13 to TRBJ2-1; 7 bases line up with TRBD1. J gave up 8 bases and V 4 bases, and 11 bases lay outside the gene matches. The germline gives CDR1 PRHDT, CDR2 FYEKMQ (reference sequence). The CDR3 contains 15 residues.

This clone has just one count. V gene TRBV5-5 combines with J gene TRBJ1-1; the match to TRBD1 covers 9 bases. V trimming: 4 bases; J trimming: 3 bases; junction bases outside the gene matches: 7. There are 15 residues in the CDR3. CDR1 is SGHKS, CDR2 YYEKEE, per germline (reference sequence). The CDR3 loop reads CASSQGQGGYTEAFF. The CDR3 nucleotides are TGTGCCAGCAGCCAGGGACAGGGAGGGTACACTGAAGCTTTCTTT.

CDR3 in amino acids: CASSQDPSTDTQYF. DNA for the CDR3: TGTGCCAGCAGCCAAGACCCTTCCACAGATACGCAGTATTTT. The chain carries TRBV3-1 (or the pseudogene TRBV3-2) and TRBJ2-3; D remains unclear. This CDR3 has 14 amino acids. Trimming took off 0 bases at V and 2 bases at J, with 6 bases between the two ends. Looked up from germline, CDR1 is LGHDT and CDR2 is YNNKEL (reference sequence).

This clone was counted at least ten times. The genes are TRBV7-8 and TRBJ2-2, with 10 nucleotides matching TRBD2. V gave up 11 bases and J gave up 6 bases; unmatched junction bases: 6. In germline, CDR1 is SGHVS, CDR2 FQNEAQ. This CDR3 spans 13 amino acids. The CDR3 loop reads CAVSGGRSGELFF. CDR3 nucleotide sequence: TGTGCCGTTAGCGGGGGGCGGTCCGGGGAGCTGTTTTTT.

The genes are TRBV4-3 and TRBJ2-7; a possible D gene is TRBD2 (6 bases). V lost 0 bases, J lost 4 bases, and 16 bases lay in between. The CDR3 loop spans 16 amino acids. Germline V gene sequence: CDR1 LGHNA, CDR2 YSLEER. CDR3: CASSQDVRETGYEQYF. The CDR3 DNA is TGCGCCAGCAGCCAAGATGTGCGGGAAACGGGGTACGAGCAGTACTTC.

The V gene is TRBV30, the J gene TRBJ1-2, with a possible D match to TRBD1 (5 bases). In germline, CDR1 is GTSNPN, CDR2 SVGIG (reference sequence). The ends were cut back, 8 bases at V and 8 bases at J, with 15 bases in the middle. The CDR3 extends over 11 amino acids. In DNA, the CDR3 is TGTGCCGGAGCAGGGAGGGGCGGCTACACCTTC. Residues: CAGAGRGGYTF.

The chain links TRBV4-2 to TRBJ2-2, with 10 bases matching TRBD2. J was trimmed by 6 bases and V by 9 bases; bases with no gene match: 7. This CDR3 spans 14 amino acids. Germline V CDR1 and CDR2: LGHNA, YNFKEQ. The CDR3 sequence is CASKLAGAAGELFF. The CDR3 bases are TGTGCCAGTAAGCTAGCGGGGGCGGCCGGGGAGCTGTTTTTT.

CDR3 nucleotides: TGTGCCAGCAGCTTAGAGCGGGAGACCCAGTACTTC. Translation gives CASSLERETQYF. The chain carries TRBV7-8 and TRBJ2-5; maybe TRBD2 (5 bases). Per the germline V gene, CDR1 is SGHVS and CDR2 is FQNEAQ. The CDR3 is 12 amino acids. V was shortened by 1 base and J by 5 bases, with 5 bases between the two germline ends.

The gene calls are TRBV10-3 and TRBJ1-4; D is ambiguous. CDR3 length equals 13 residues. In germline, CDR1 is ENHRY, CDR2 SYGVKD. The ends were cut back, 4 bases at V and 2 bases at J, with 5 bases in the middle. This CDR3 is CAISGGTNEKLFF. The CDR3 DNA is TGTGCCATCAGTGGAGGGACTAATGAAAAACTGTTTTTT.